A selection of T cell receptor beta chains follows, all from one sample in a study of cytotoxic CD8 clonotypes in ibrutinib-treated CLL. The repertoire was sequenced with immunoSEQ multiplex PCR; TCRdb's copy has only in-frame clones and lacks some. Of roughly 250,000 clones in the sample, roughly 70% were seen once. The sequencing used PBMCs, collected after 24 months of ibrutinib treatment. The origin of the receptors is a human donor with chronic lymphocytic leukemia. CDR3s include the opening cysteine and the closing phenylalanine or tryptophan. Fields, in order: V gene, clone size, D gene, J gene, CDR3 protein, CDR3 DNA. A D gene is named only where the DNA matches it firmly. Not all rows give a size; the values are once, few, many and, for expanded clones, a class.

>TRBV19|NA|TRBD1|TRBJ2-7
CAASIRTGAYEQYF
TGTGCCGCGTCGATCAGGACAGGGGCTTACGAGCAGTACTTC
>TRBV29-1|NA|NA|TRBJ1-3
CSVEGGTSGNTIYF
TGCAGCGTTGAGGGGGGGACGTCTGGAAACACCATATATTTT
>TRBV30|NA|NA|TRBJ2-6
CAWSVWGSAGANVLTF
TGTGCCTGGAGTGTATGGGGGTCCGCTGGGGCCAACGTCCTGACTTTC
>TRBV10-3|NA|TRBD1|TRBJ1-1
CAISDSSGGEVSSKAFF
TGTGCCATCAGTGATAGTTCAGGGGGCGAGGTGAGCTCCAAAGCTTTCTTT
>TRBV27|NA|NA|TRBJ1-5
CASSPDSSNQPQHF
TGTGCCAGCAGTCCGGACAGTAGCAATCAGCCCCAGCATTTT
>TRBV7-6|NA|NA|TRBJ1-1
CASSLIENTEAFF
TGTGCCAGCAGCTTGATAGAGAACACTGAAGCTTTCTTT
>TRBV5-1|NA|NA|TRBJ2-5
CASSPGRGEETQYF
TGCGCCAGCAGCCCAGGACGGGGAGAAGAGACCCAGTACTTC
>TRBV10-2|NA|NA|TRBJ1-5
CASSESGGNQPQHF
TGCGCCAGCAGTGAGTCAGGAGGAAATCAGCCCCAGCATTTT
>TRBV18|NA|TRBD1|TRBJ1-2
CASSPRGQGDGYTF
TGTGCCAGCTCACCCCGCGGACAGGGAGATGGCTACACCTTC
>TRBV11-2|NA|NA|TRBJ1-2
CASSLDYGYTF
TGTGCCAGCAGCCTCGACTATGGCTACACCTTC
>TRBV18|few|NA|TRBJ2-1
CASSPAPGVGNEQFF
TGTGCCAGCTCCCCCGCTCCGGGAGTCGGCAATGAGCAGTTCTTC
>TRBV11-3|NA|NA|TRBJ2-3
CASSLDGASTDTQYF
TGTGCCAGCAGCTTAGATGGCGCTAGCACAGATACGCAGTATTTT
>TRBV5-1|NA|NA|TRBJ1-1
CASSFTGDTEAFF
TGCGCCAGCAGCTTTACGGGGGACACTGAAGCTTTCTTT
>TRBV4-2|few|TRBD1|TRBJ2-7
CASSQDLFGGQGSYEQYF
TGTGCCAGCAGCCAAGATCTTTTTGGTGGACAGGGCTCCTACGAGCAGTACTTC